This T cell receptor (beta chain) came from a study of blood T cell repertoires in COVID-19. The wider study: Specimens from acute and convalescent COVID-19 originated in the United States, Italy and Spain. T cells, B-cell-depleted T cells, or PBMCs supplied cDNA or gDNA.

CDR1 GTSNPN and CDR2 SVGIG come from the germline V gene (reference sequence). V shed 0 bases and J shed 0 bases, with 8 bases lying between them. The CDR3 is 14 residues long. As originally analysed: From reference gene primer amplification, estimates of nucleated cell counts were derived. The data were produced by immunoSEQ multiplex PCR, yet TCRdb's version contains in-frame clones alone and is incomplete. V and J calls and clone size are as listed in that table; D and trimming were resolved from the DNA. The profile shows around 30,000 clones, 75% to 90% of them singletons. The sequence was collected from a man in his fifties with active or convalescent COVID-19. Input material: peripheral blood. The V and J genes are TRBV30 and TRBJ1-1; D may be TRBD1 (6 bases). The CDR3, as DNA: TGTGCCTGGAGTGTGGGGGCCATGAACACTGAAGCTTTCTTT. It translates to CAWSVGAMNTEAFF. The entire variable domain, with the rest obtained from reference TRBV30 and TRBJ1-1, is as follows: SQTIHQWPATLVQPVGSPLSLECTVEGTSNPNLYWYRQAAGRGLQLLFYSVGIGQISSEVPQNLSASRPQDRQFILSSKKLLLSDSGFYLCAWSVGAMNTEAFFGQGTRLTVV.